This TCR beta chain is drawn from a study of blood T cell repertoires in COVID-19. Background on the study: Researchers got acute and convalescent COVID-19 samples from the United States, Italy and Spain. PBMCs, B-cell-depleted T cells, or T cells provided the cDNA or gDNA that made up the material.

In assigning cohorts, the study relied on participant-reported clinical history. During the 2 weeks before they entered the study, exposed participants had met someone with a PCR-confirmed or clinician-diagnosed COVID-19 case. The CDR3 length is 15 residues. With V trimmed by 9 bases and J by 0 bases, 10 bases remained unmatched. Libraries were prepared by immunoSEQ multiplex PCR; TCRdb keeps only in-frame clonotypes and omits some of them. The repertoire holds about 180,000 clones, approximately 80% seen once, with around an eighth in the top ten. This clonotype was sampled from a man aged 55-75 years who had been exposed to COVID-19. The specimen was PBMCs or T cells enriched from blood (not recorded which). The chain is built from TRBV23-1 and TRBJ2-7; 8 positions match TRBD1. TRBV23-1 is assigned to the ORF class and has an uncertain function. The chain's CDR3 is CARKTDRGPSYEQYF. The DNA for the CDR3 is TGCGCCAGAAAAACCGACAGGGGCCCCTCCTACGAGCAGTACTTC.